The 11 T cell receptor beta chains presented below share a single source sample, sequenced in a study of cytomegalovirus exposure and HLA in healthy donors. The PCR ran on 60 Vbeta and 13 Jbeta primers. The assay was immunoSEQ multiplex PCR, and TCRdb's table has in-frame clones only and misses some. The sample lists some 100,000 clones; over 60% were seen once. The sequencing sample was made of PBMCs. Receptors originate from a male donor in good health and CMV-seropositive.

The V and J genes are TRBV7-6 and TRBJ2-5; D not resolved. The germline V and J ends were trimmed by 5 bases and 0 bases, with 4 bases remaining between them. This CDR3 contains 12 residues. Germline CDR1 reads SGHVS; CDR2 reads FNYEAQ. CDR3 coding DNA: TGTGCCAGCAGCATCAACCAAGAGACCCAGTACTTC. Translated: CASSINQETQYF.

The chain carries TRBV19 and TRBJ1-2; 10 positions agree with TRBD1. V shed 5 bases, J shed 4 bases, and the junction held 4 bases outside the gene matches. The CDR3 extends over 14 amino acids. Germline CDR1 reads LNHDA; CDR2 reads SQIVND (reference sequence). The CDR3 reads CASSPRTGGYGYTF. The CDR3 DNA reads TGTGCCAGTAGTCCCCGGACAGGGGGCTATGGCTACACCTTC.

The rearrangement uses TRBV5-6 and TRBJ2-7, with D perhaps TRBD2 (5 bases). The V and J ends lost 0 bases and 0 bases respectively, with 7 bases between them. The CDR3 extends over 14 amino acids. CDR1 and CDR2 (germline): SGHDT, YYEEEE. The CDR3: CASSLARASYEQYF. The CDR3, as DNA: TGTGCCAGCAGCTTGGCGAGGGCCTCCTACGAGCAGTACTTC. Full variable domain (remainder filled in from reference TRBV5-6 and TRBJ2-7): DAGVTQSPTHLIKTRGQQVTLRCSPKSGHDTVSWYQQALGQGPQFIFQYYEEEERQRGNFPDRFSGHQFPNYSSELNVNALLLGDSALYLCASSLARASYEQYFGPGTRLTVT.

This clone was seen only a few times. The V call is TRBV11-3, the J call TRBJ1-2; D is ambiguous. Trimming removed 1 base from V and 8 bases from J, with 8 bases in between. The germline V gene has CDR1 SGHNT and CDR2 YENEEA. The CDR3 extends over 12 amino acids. CDR3 in amino acids: CASSLGGGGYTF. The CDR3 coding sequence is TGTGCCAGCAGCTTAGGGGGAGGCGGCTACACCTTC. Together with reference TRBV11-3 and TRBJ1-2, the CDR3 gives the full variable domain: EAGVVQSPRYKIIEKKQPVAFWCNPISGHNTLYWYLQNLGQGPELLIRYENEEAVDDSQLPKDRFSAERLKGVDSTLKIQPAELGDSAVYLCASSLGGGGYTFGSGTRLTVV.

The V gene is TRBV9, the J gene TRBJ1-6; 8 bases are a match to TRBD1. Germline assignment: CDR1 SGDLS and CDR2 YYNGEE. The CDR3 has 15 amino acids. The V segment lost 0 bases and the J segment 7 bases; nucleotides outside the gene matches: 3. CDR3 sequence: CASSVAQGGNSPLHF. In nucleotides, the CDR3 is TGTGCCAGCAGCGTAGCACAGGGGGGAAATTCACCCCTCCACTTT.

The chain uses TRBV27 and TRBJ1-2; perhaps TRBD1 as D (5 bases). The CDR3 totals 15 residues. Per germline, CDR1 MNHEY and CDR2 SMNVEV (reference sequence). Trimming took off 2 bases at V and 5 bases at J, with 15 bases between the two ends. CDR3: CASSLGRGNLYGYTF. The CDR3 DNA reads as TGTGCCAGCAGTTTAGGGAGGGGAAATCTGTATGGCTACACCTTC.

The chain combines TRBV7-8 with TRBJ2-1; tentative D call: TRBD2 (6 bases). This CDR3 region has 16 residues. Trimming shortened V by 5 bases and J by 0 bases, and 14 bases separated the two germline ends. CDR1 is SGHVS, CDR2 FQNEAQ, per germline. The chain's CDR3 is CASSPRRDFSYNEQFF. CDR3 nucleotides: TGTGCCAGCAGCCCTCGTCGGGACTTCTCCTACAATGAGCAGTTCTTC. Full variable domain (remainder filled in from reference TRBV7-8 and TRBJ2-1): GAGVSQSPRYKVAKRGQDVALRCDPISGHVSLFWYQQALGQGPEFLTYFQNEAQLDKSGLPSDRFFAERPEGSVSTLKIQRTQQEDSAVYLCASSPRRDFSYNEQFFGPGTRLTVL.

The chain combines TRBV6-1 with TRBJ2-3; tentative D call: TRBD2 (5 bases). Germline CDR1 is MNHNS and CDR2 is SASEGT. The CDR3 is made up of 15 amino acids. Trimming removed 8 bases at V and 1 base at J, with 16 bases between. The CDR3 loop reads CASGLLRDRTDTQYF. CDR3 coding DNA: TGTGCCAGCGGACTTTTGAGGGATCGCACAGATACGCAGTATTTT.

V is TRBV2 and J is TRBJ1-6; TRBD1 agrees at 7 bases. The germline gives CDR1 SNHLY, CDR2 FYNNEI. With V trimmed by 5 bases and J by 7 bases, 5 bases remained unmatched. This CDR3 contains 14 residues. This CDR3 reads CASSSVTGNSPLHF. DNA of the CDR3: TGTGCCAGCAGTTCCGTGACAGGGAATTCACCCCTCCACTTT.

The rearrangement links TRBV5-1 to TRBJ2-7; 11 bases match TRBD1. The CDR3 length is 15 residues. The ends lost 3 bases at V and 2 bases at J; junction bases unmatched: 4. Germline V gene data show CDR1 as SGHRS and CDR2 as YFSETQ. The chain's CDR3 is CASSSGQGATYEQYF. CDR3 in DNA: TGCGCCAGCAGCTCAGGACAGGGGGCTACCTACGAGCAGTACTTC.

This rearrangement joins TRBV30 to TRBJ1-2; D remains unclear. CDR3 length equals 14 residues. CDR1 and CDR2 (germline): GTSNPN, SVGIG (reference sequence). V was clipped by 3 bases and J by 1 base, with 12 bases between them. CDR3 nucleotides: TGTGCCTGGAGGGCGGCCCCGCGTAACTATGGCTACACCTTC. Translated, it gives CAWRAAPRNYGYTF.